The 25 T cell receptor beta chains below all came from one sample that was sequenced in a study of cytomegalovirus exposure and HLA in healthy donors. TCRdb's copy holds only in-frame clones and misses some; the assay was immunoSEQ multiplex PCR. The sample lists 250,000 to 350,000 clones, roughly 87% occurring once. The sample taken for sequencing was PBMCs. The receptors were gathered from a woman younger than 45 in good health and CMV-seropositive.

This sequence joins TRBV5-1 and TRBJ2-7, with 9 positions matching TRBD1. Germline V lookup: CDR1 SGHRS, CDR2 YFSETQ. This CDR3 comprises 15 residues. V lost 0 bases, J lost 2 bases, and 3 bases stayed unmatched. CDR3 loop: CASSLGTGGPYEQYF. DNA for the CDR3: TGCGCCAGCAGCTTGGGTACAGGGGGCCCCTACGAGCAGTACTTC.

V usage is TRBV27 and J usage is TRBJ2-7; 7 positions agree with TRBD1. This CDR3 contains 14 residues. CDR1 is MNHEY and CDR2 is SMNVEV in the germline V gene (reference sequence). V lost 3 bases, J lost 2 bases, and 4 bases stayed unmatched. This chain's CDR3 is CASSFNGQAYEQYF. Here the CDR3 DNA reads TGTGCCAGCAGTTTCAACGGACAGGCCTACGAGCAGTACTTC.

The gene calls are TRBV29-1 and TRBJ2-1, with 7 positions matching TRBD2. Germline assignment: CDR1 SQVTM and CDR2 ANQGSEA. This CDR3 comprises 13 residues. V trimming: 4 bases; J trimming: 6 bases; junction bases outside the gene matches: 6. The CDR3 DNA reads as TGCAGCGTTGGTACTAGCGCCCCCAATGAGCAGTTCTTC. It yields the protein CSVGTSAPNEQFF.

J is TRBJ2-1 and V is TRBV13; no clear D gene. Trimming removed 6 bases from V and 12 bases from J, with 15 bases in between. The CDR3 runs to 12 residues. Germline V gene lookup returns CDR1 PRHDT and CDR2 FYEKMQ (reference sequence). CDR3 region: CASSSGRGRQFF. In nucleotides, the CDR3 is TGTGCCAGCAGTTCCGGACGAGGAAGGCAGTTCTTC.

V usage is TRBV6-5 and J usage is TRBJ2-7, with 9 bases matching TRBD1. V dropped 6 bases and J dropped 5; count of bases not matched to a gene: 5. There are 13 residues in the CDR3. Looked up from germline, CDR1 is MNHEY and CDR2 is SVGAGI. CDR3 sequence (DNA): TGTGCCAGCAGACGGGACAGGGCGCACGAGCAGTACTTC. It is translated as CASRRDRAHEQYF.

CDR3 coding DNA: TGTGCCAGCAGCGTAGTTACGGGAGATACGCAGTATTTT. This encodes CASSVVTGDTQYF. The chain has TRBV9 and TRBJ2-3; D uncertain. V lost 0 bases, J lost 5 bases, and 7 bases lay in between. CDR1 and CDR2 (germline): SGDLS, YYNGEE. The CDR3 sequence is 13 residues long.

The rearrangement joins TRBV7-9 to TRBJ2-1, with 8 bases matching TRBD2. The CDR3 consists of 16 residues. Germline V gives CDR1 SEHNR, CDR2 FQNEAQ (reference sequence). J gave up 4 bases and V 5 bases, and 10 bases lay outside the gene matches. CDR3 protein: CASSPSAGGGYNEQFF. The DNA for the CDR3 is TGTGCCAGCAGCCCGTCGGCGGGAGGAGGGTACAATGAGCAGTTCTTC.

The chain carries TRBV9 and TRBJ2-1, with 13 positions matching TRBD2. Germline values: CDR1 SGDLS, CDR2 YYNGEE. The CDR3 consists of 16 residues. The V gene end was trimmed by 4 bases and the J gene end by 6 bases; junction bases not matched to a gene: 7. CDR3 in DNA: TGTGCCAGCAGCTCCCCCGGGACTAGCGGGGCCAATGAGCAGTTCTTC. This sequence encodes CASSSPGTSGANEQFF.

The rearrangement joins TRBV5-4 to TRBJ1-2; 12 positions match TRBD1. CDR1 SGHNT and CDR2 YYREEE come from the germline V gene (reference sequence). With V trimmed by 2 bases and J by 8 bases, 10 bases remained unmatched. The CDR3 spans 16 residues. The CDR3 sequence is CASSLGTGGYLYGYTF. CDR3 bases: TGTGCCAGCAGCTTAGGGACAGGGGGCTATCTCTACGGCTACACCTTC. The full variable domain, with the rest looked up from reference TRBV5-4 and TRBJ1-2, is ETGVTQSPTHLIKTRGQQVTLRCSSQSGHNTVSWYQQALGQGPQFIFQYYREEENGRGNFPPRFSGLQFPNYSSELNVNALELDDSALYLCASSLGTGGYLYGYTFGSGTRLTVV.

The V call is TRBV2, the J call TRBJ1-2; TRBD1 matches 10 bases. CDR1 is SNHLY, CDR2 FYNNEI, per germline. The CDR3 sequence is 12 residues long. Trimming removed 7 bases from V and 8 bases from J; junction bases left unmatched: 4. This chain's CDR3 is CASKGTGVGYTF. For the CDR3, the DNA is TGTGCCAGCAAGGGGACAGGGGTCGGCTACACCTTC.

CDR3 sequence reads: CAWTGDTDTQYF. Here the CDR3 DNA reads TGTGCCTGGACAGGGGACACAGATACGCAGTATTTT. This chain connects TRBV30 to TRBJ2-3; possibly TRBD1 for D (6 bases). The ends were cut back, 4 bases at V and 2 bases at J, with 7 bases in the middle. The germline V gene has CDR1 GTSNPN and CDR2 SVGIG (reference sequence). The CDR3 length is 12 residues.

The rearrangement joins TRBV4-1 to TRBJ2-2; TRBD2 agrees at 12 bases. Germline CDR1 MGHRA, CDR2 YSYEKL. This CDR3 comprises 18 residues. V trimming: 0 bases; J trimming: 4 bases; junction bases outside the gene matches: 6. In DNA form, the CDR3 reads TGCGCCAGCAGCCAAGATGGACTAGCGGGGCTCGGCACCGGGGAGCTGTTTTTT. Translation gives CASSQDGLAGLGTGELFF.

The chain carries TRBV4-2 and TRBJ2-7; 10 positions agree with TRBD2. V gave up 4 bases and J gave up 0 bases; unmatched junction bases: 6. The V gene's germline CDR1 is LGHNA and CDR2 YNFKEQ. The CDR3 runs to 16 residues. The CDR3 sequence is CASSPSSGGVSYEQYF. Written as DNA, the CDR3 is TGTGCCAGCAGCCCCTCCAGCGGGGGGGTCTCCTACGAGCAGTACTTC.

The chain recombines TRBV9 with TRBJ2-1; TRBD2 matches 7 bases. The CDR3 runs 15 residues. Trimming at V came to 4 bases and at J to 8 bases, leaving 12 bases not matched to a gene. The germline CDR1 and CDR2 sequences are SGDLS and YYNGEE. DNA for the CDR3: TGTGCCAGCAGCTCCCCCGGAAGCGGGATACATGAGCAGTTCTTC. Translation: CASSSPGSGIHEQFF.

Only a few counts were recorded for this clone. The rearrangement links TRBV5-6 to TRBJ1-2; the match to TRBD1 covers 8 bases. Per germline, CDR1 SGHDT and CDR2 YYEEEE. The CDR3 extends over 16 amino acids. V gave up 4 bases and J gave up 1 base; unmatched junction bases: 9. The CDR3 here is CASSLLGQGHNYGYTF. CDR3 nucleotides: TGTGCCAGCAGCCTACTCGGACAGGGACATAACTATGGCTACACCTTC.

This chain connects TRBV28 to TRBJ1-1, with a possible D match to TRBD1 (5 bases). V shed 5 bases and J shed 0 bases, with 13 bases lying between them. The CDR3 has 15 amino acids. The germline CDR1 and CDR2 sequences are MDHEN and SYDVKM. In nucleotides, the CDR3 is TGTGCCAGCAGTCCTCCCGGGACGTTGAACACTGAAGCTTTCTTT. Protein sequence: CASSPPGTLNTEAFF.

The genes are TRBV9 and TRBJ1-6; weak D call: TRBD1 (5 bases). CDR3 size: 19 residues. Between the trimmed V and J ends, which lost 3 bases and 1 base, there was a span of 20 bases. Germline CDR1 and CDR2: SGDLS and YYNGEE. CDR3 bases: TGTGCCAGCAGCGCCCCCCGAGAGGAGGGGTGGTCCTATAATTCACCCCTCCACTTT. Its protein product is CASSAPREEGWSYNSPLHF.

The V call is TRBV7-2, the J call TRBJ2-1; D unresolved. Germline CDR1 SGHTA, CDR2 FQGNSA. The V end lost 5 bases, the J end lost 0 bases, and 5 bases lay between the germline ends. The CDR3 length is 13 residues. The CDR3: CASSPASYNEQFF. In DNA, the CDR3 is TGTGCCAGCAGCCCGGCCTCCTACAATGAGCAGTTCTTC.

The CDR3: CASSAQLAVSSYNEQFF. The CDR3 bases are TGTGCCAGCAGCGCCCAACTAGCTGTGAGCTCCTACAATGAGCAGTTCTTC. The chain carries TRBV9 and TRBJ2-1, with D possibly matching TRBD2 (6 bases). V lost 3 bases, J lost 0 bases, and 16 bases lay in between. From germline, CDR1 is SGDLS and CDR2 YYNGEE. The CDR3 runs 17 residues. The complete variable domain, with remaining parts taken from reference TRBV9 and TRBJ2-1, reads DSGVTQTPKHLITATGQRVTLRCSPRSGDLSVYWYQQSLDQGLQFLIQYYNGEERAKGNILERFSAQQFPDLHSELNLSSLELGDSALYFCASSAQLAVSSYNEQFFGPGTRLTVL.

The chain carries TRBV29-1 and TRBJ2-2, with a weak D call TRBD1 (5 bases). V was cut by 5 bases and J by 5 bases, with 12 bases left in between. The germline V gene encodes CDR1 SQVTM and CDR2 ANQGSEA. The CDR3 totals 13 residues. The CDR3 reads CSVRAGQTGELFF. The CDR3 region has the DNA TGCAGCGTTCGCGCAGGGCAAACCGGGGAGCTGTTTTTT.

The V and J genes are TRBV19 and TRBJ2-7; TRBD1 or TRBD2 may be the D gene (6 bases each). The CDR3 length is 15 residues. Per the germline V gene, CDR1 is LNHDA and CDR2 is SQIVND (reference sequence). Trimming took off 6 bases at V and 5 bases at J, with 20 bases between the two ends. In DNA form, the CDR3 reads TGTGCCAGTAGCCCGATCACGGGGGCGAAAAACGAGCAGTACTTC. Protein sequence: CASSPITGAKNEQYF.

On this clone: Its ends do not fully match the called genes, so a read error is possible. The chain combines TRBV28 with TRBJ1-2, with TRBD1 identical over 8 bases. The CDR3 extends over 12 amino acids. The germline V gene has CDR1 MDHEN and CDR2 SYDVKM. Here the CDR3 reads CASSLGQGEVFF. CDR3 nucleotides: TGTGCCAGCAGTCTCGGACAGGGTGAGGTCTTCTTC.

J is TRBJ2-7 and V is TRBV27; D is possibly TRBD2 (7 bases). Trimming removed 2 bases at V and 2 bases at J, with 16 bases between. CDR3 length equals 16 residues. CDR1 is MNHEY, CDR2 SMNVEV, per germline (reference sequence). CDR3 in amino acids: CASSLGLGGPTYEQYF. CDR3 nucleotide sequence: TGTGCCAGCAGTTTAGGGCTGGGGGGGCCAACCTACGAGCAGTACTTC.

The V gene is TRBV12-1, the J gene TRBJ1-2. TRBV12-1 is assigned pseudogene status. The CDR3 is 9 amino acids. This CDR3 reads CASSLGYTF. Here the CDR3 DNA reads TGTGCCAGCAGCTTAGGCTACACCTTC.

The V and J genes are TRBV7-9 and TRBJ2-7; 7 bases are a match to TRBD1. CDR1 is SEHNR and CDR2 is FQNEAQ in the germline V gene (reference sequence). The J segment lost 4 bases and the V segment lost 5 bases, leaving 2 bases of the junction unmatched. This CDR3 is 12 amino acids long. CDR3 sequence reads: CASSTQGYEQYF. DNA of the CDR3: TGTGCCAGCAGCACACAGGGGTACGAGCAGTACTTC.